This passage covers 26 T cell receptor beta chains from one sample sequenced in a study of CD8 T cells in ankylosing spondylitis. General study findings and limits: Made up of about eight highly homologous variants, a TCR beta motif appeared characteristic of ankylosing spondylitis blood.

TCRdb re-called the 5' RACE reads with MiXCR, one entry per CDR3 protein. This table holds approximately 440,000 distinct CDR3 sequences, approximately 17% found once. These receptors lack a known antigen. The sequencing input was blood, either unsorted or a sorted T cell fraction (not recorded which). All receptors derive from a male donor with ankylosing spondylitis.

The chain has TRBV12-3 or TRBV12-4 and TRBJ2-5, with 9 positions matching TRBD2. The CDR3 length is 16 residues. The V and J ends lost 3 bases and 5 bases, in that order; junction bases with no gene match: 10. The CDR3 nucleotides read TGTGCCAGCAGTTTGGGGCGGGGGGGCCTTGAGGAGACCCAGTACTTC. Protein: CASSLGRGGLEETQYF.

This clonotype has a count of ten or more. The V call is TRBV5-1, the J call TRBJ2-7; possible D gene TRBD1, 6 bases. The germline gives CDR1 SGHRS, CDR2 YFSETQ. V was trimmed by 5 bases and J by 2 bases, leaving 17 bases between them. This CDR3 contains 15 residues. The CDR3 spells CASRLTPTGAYEQYF. CDR3 sequence (DNA): TGCGCCAGCAGGCTAACCCCGACAGGTGCCTACGAGCAGTACTTC.

This clonotype was observed a handful of times. The chain carries TRBV6-1 and TRBJ1-1; TRBD1 might be the D (5 bases). Trimming took 4 bases from V and 0 from J, leaving 9 bases between them. The CDR3 has 14 residues. Germline CDR1 is MNHNS and CDR2 is SASEGT. CDR3 loop: CASSGQTMNTEAFF. In nucleotides, the CDR3 is TGTGCCAGCAGTGGACAGACTATGAACACTGAAGCTTTCTTT.

The chain recombines TRBV18 with TRBJ1-5; 7 nucleotides match TRBD1. Trimming removed 4 bases from V and 4 bases from J; junction bases left unmatched: 7. The germline gives CDR1 KGHSH, CDR2 LQKENI. The length of the CDR3 is 15 residues. The DNA for the CDR3 is TGTGCCAGCTCACAACTCAGGGGGTCTAATCAGCCCCAGCATTTT. The encoded protein is CASSQLRGSNQPQHF.

This clonotype appeared a few times. This chain links TRBV29-1 with TRBJ1-1; TRBD1 is a possible D gene (5 bases). The CDR3 spans 11 residues. Germline CDR1 and CDR2: SQVTM and ANQGSEA. In DNA, the CDR3 is TGCACCGGGACCATGAACACTGAAGCTTTCTTT. The encoded protein is CTGTMNTEAFF.

This clonotype was seen only a few times. The chain is built from TRBV6-5 and TRBJ1-6, with 10 bases identical to TRBD1. J gave up 9 bases and V 5 bases, and 7 bases lay outside the gene matches. This CDR3 region has 15 residues. The germline V gene has CDR1 MNHEY and CDR2 SVGAGI. CDR3 in DNA: TGTGCCAGCAGTAACAGGGACAGGGGCGGTTCACCCCTCCACTTT. It is translated as CASSNRDRGGSPLHF.

The chain combines TRBV4-1 with TRBJ2-5, with 8 nucleotides matching TRBD2. The V gene's germline CDR1 is MGHRA and CDR2 YSYEKL. This CDR3 region has 16 residues. With 4 bases clipped from V and 3 bases from J, the junction kept 10 bases outside the gene matches. CDR3 bases: TGCGCCAGCAGCCGTCTGGCAGCGGGAGTAGAAGAGACCCAGTACTTC. This codes for CASSRLAAGVEETQYF.

The CDR3: CASSWAGQGAGELFF. CDR3 nucleotide sequence: TGTGCCAGCAGTTGGGCGGGACAGGGAGCCGGGGAGCTGTTTTTT. This chain connects TRBV6-5 to TRBJ2-2, with 9 bases fitting TRBD1. V shed 4 bases, J shed 6 bases, and the junction held 6 bases outside the gene matches. Germline values: CDR1 MNHEY, CDR2 SVGAGI. CDR3 size: 15 residues.

J is TRBJ2-1 and V is TRBV20-1, with 8 bases identical to TRBD2. CDR1 and CDR2 (germline): DFQATT, SNEGSKA (reference sequence). V lost 4 bases, J lost 2 bases, and 4 bases stayed unmatched. CDR3 length: 14 residues. CDR3 protein: CSAIAGNTYNEQFF. For the CDR3, the DNA is TGCAGTGCTATAGCGGGGAACACCTACAATGAGCAGTTCTTC.

V gene TRBV4-1 combines with J gene TRBJ2-7; D possibly corresponds to TRBD2 (7 bases). V was shortened by 0 bases and J by 7 bases, with 16 bases between the two germline ends. This CDR3 contains 15 residues. Germline-derived CDR1 and CDR2 are MGHRA and YSYEKL. CDR3 DNA sequence: TGCGCCAGCAGCCAAGATCATGGGGGGGCGGGAGAGCAGTACTTC. Protein sequence: CASSQDHGGAGEQYF.

The J gene is TRBJ2-7, the V gene TRBV5-1; the match to TRBD2 covers 9 bases. In germline, CDR1 is SGHRS, CDR2 YFSETQ. The CDR3 totals 15 residues. The V and J ends lost 4 bases and 5 bases, in that order; junction bases with no gene match: 10. The CDR3 DNA sequence: TGCGCCAGCAGCCCTTATAGCGGGAGCGGGAACGAGCAGTACTTC. Translating gives CASSPYSGSGNEQYF.

This clonotype was found a few times. The rearrangement links TRBV5-1 to TRBJ1-2; possible D gene TRBD1, 5 bases. V was cut by 7 bases and J by 4 bases, with 20 bases left in between. This CDR3 contains 15 residues. Germline V gives CDR1 SGHRS, CDR2 YFSETQ. The CDR3 DNA reads as TGCGCCAGCGCACGGGGTGAGGGGCCGAGCTATGGCTACACCTTC. It specifies CASARGEGPSYGYTF. Variable domain in full (rest from reference TRBV5-1 and TRBJ1-2): KAGVTQTPRYLIKTRGQQVTLSCSPISGHRSVSWYQQTPGQGLQFLFEYFSETQRNKGNFPGRFSGRQFSNSRSEMNVSTLELGDSALYLCASARGEGPSYGYTFGSGTRLTVV.

This clonotype was seen a handful of times. This rearrangement joins TRBV12-3 or TRBV12-4 to TRBJ1-5; no clear D. Trimming removed 4 bases at V and 7 bases at J, with 11 bases between. The CDR3 consists of 13 residues. CDR3 nucleotides: TGTGCCAGCAGTTCTACTTGGATGCAGCCCCAGCATTTT. Translated: CASSSTWMQPQHF.

This rearrangement joins TRBV7-2 to TRBJ2-5, with 7 nucleotides matching TRBD2. Germline V CDR1 and CDR2: SGHTA, FQGNSA. The CDR3 has 16 amino acids. The V segment lost 3 bases and the J segment 3 bases; nucleotides outside the gene matches: 10. CDR3 DNA sequence: TGTGCCAGCAGCTTTAGGCAAGGAGCGGGGAAAGAGACCCAGTACTTC. Amino acid sequence: CASSFRQGAGKETQYF.

This clonotype was seen ten or more times. CDR3 coding DNA: TGTGCCAGCAGTGAATATGCAGGGGTGTCTGGGGCCAACGTCCTGACTTTC. It specifies CASSEYAGVSGANVLTF. The J gene is TRBJ2-6, the V gene TRBV25-1; D is perhaps TRBD1 (6 bases). This CDR3 contains 17 residues. Trimming removed 0 bases from V and 1 base from J, with 10 bases in between. The germline gives CDR1 MGHDK, CDR2 SYGVNS.

This clonotype was seen a few times. The J gene is TRBJ1-5, the V gene TRBV6-5; D unresolved. CDR1 MNHEY and CDR2 SVGAGI come from the germline V gene. The CDR3 loop spans 14 amino acids. Trimming removed 2 bases at V and 4 bases at J, with 9 bases between. CDR3 residues: CASSYTEPNQPQHF. The CDR3 coding sequence is TGTGCCAGCAGTTACACGGAGCCGAATCAGCCCCAGCATTTT.

This clonotype was seen a few times. The rearrangement uses TRBV3-1 and TRBJ1-2; 7 positions agree with TRBD1. Germline V lookup: CDR1 LGHDT, CDR2 YNNKEL (reference sequence). V lost 3 bases to trimming and J lost 0 bases; unmatched junction nucleotides: 1. This CDR3 has 14 residues. The CDR3 sequence is CASSHRGANYGYTF. The DNA for the CDR3 is TGTGCCAGCAGCCACAGGGGGGCTAACTATGGCTACACCTTC.

The chain uses TRBV3-1 and TRBJ2-7; no firm D call. CDR3 length: 18 amino acids. Trimming stripped 0 bases from V and 3 bases from J, with 21 bases between. CDR1 is LGHDT, CDR2 YNNKEL, per germline (reference sequence). The chain's CDR3 is CASSQDIAAARSYYEQYF. The CDR3, as DNA: TGTGCCAGCAGCCAAGATATTGCGGCAGCGAGGTCCTACTACGAGCAGTACTTC.

This clonotype was observed a few times. The rearrangement joins TRBV29-1 to TRBJ1-1, with 7 positions matching TRBD1. CDR1 is SQVTM and CDR2 is ANQGSEA in the germline V gene. This CDR3 contains 13 residues. Germline trimming cut 6 bases from V and 9 bases from J; bases unmatched to any gene: 13. As DNA, the CDR3 is TGCAGCGTAACAAGGACAGGAGAGACCCAAGCTTTCTTT. Its translation: CSVTRTGETQAFF.

Only a few counts were recorded for this clonotype. This chain connects TRBV3-1 to TRBJ2-7, with D perhaps TRBD2 (5 bases). CDR3 length: 14 residues. Germline values: CDR1 LGHDT, CDR2 YNNKEL (reference sequence). Trimming removed 7 bases at V and 3 bases at J, with 16 bases between. The CDR3 sequence: CASTPRERSYEQYF. In DNA, the CDR3 is TGTGCCAGCACCCCACGCGAGCGGAGCTACGAGCAGTACTTC.

This clonotype showed up just a few times. The chain has TRBV2 and TRBJ1-1; D is uncertain. Per germline, CDR1 SNHLY and CDR2 FYNNEI. The V gene lost 0 bases and the J gene lost 10 bases, with 6 bases spanning the gap. This CDR3 region has 11 residues. CDR3 coding DNA: TGTGCCAGCAGTGAAGCGCTTCCAGCTTTCTTT. Its protein product is CASSEALPAFF.

This clonotype was seen many times. The V gene is TRBV20-1, the J gene TRBJ1-4, with D possibly being TRBD1 (5 bases). The CDR3 contains 15 residues. V lost 4 bases to trimming and J lost 0 bases, with 12 bases between them. The V gene's germline CDR1 is DFQATT and CDR2 SNEGSKA (reference sequence). CDR3 sequence reads: CSANPTTATNEKLFF. The CDR3 coding sequence is TGCAGTGCTAACCCGACGACAGCAACTAATGAAAAACTGTTTTTT.

The chain uses TRBV7-2 and TRBJ2-3, with TRBD1 identical over 9 bases. The CDR3 is 15 amino acids. Trimming removed 1 base from V and 4 bases from J; junction bases left unmatched: 3. Germline V lookup: CDR1 SGHTA, CDR2 FQGNSA. The CDR3 DNA reads as TGTGCCAGCAGCTTAGTACAGGGGGCTCCAGATACGCAGTATTTT. Its protein product is CASSLVQGAPDTQYF. Looking up the rest from reference TRBV7-2 and TRBJ2-3 gives the full variable domain: GAGVSQSPSNKVTEKGKDVELRCDPISGHTALYWYRQSLGQGLEFLIYFQGNSAPDKSGLPSDRFSAERTGGSVSTLTIQRTQQEDSAVYLCASSLVQGAPDTQYFGPGTRLTVL.

V gene TRBV18 combines with J gene TRBJ2-2; TRBD1 matches at 7 bases. Germline loops: CDR1 KGHSH, CDR2 LQKENI. The ends lost 6 bases at V and 4 bases at J; junction bases unmatched: 5. This CDR3 is built from 14 residues. The CDR3 region is CASSEGQITGELFF. The CDR3 DNA reads as TGTGCCAGCTCCGAGGGACAGATCACCGGGGAGCTGTTTTTT.

There are a few counts of this clonotype. The rearrangement joins TRBV3-1 to TRBJ2-2; no reliable D call. CDR1 is LGHDT, CDR2 YNNKEL, per germline (reference sequence). The CDR3 covers 15 residues. V lost 0 bases to trimming and J lost 1 base, with 6 bases between them. CDR3 nucleotide sequence: TGTGCCAGCAGCCAAGAAGAGCGGAACACCGGGGAGCTGTTTTTT. Amino acid sequence: CASSQEERNTGELFF.

J is TRBJ1-1 and V is TRBV10-3, with 12 bases fitting TRBD1. The junction had 8 bases not matched to a gene; V was cut back by 6 bases and J by 12 bases. CDR1 is ENHRY and CDR2 is SYGVKD in the germline V gene. CDR3 length equals 13 residues. This CDR3 reads CAIRAGQGASSFF. In DNA form, the CDR3 reads TGTGCCATCAGGGCGGGACAGGGGGCTTCGTCTTTCTTT.